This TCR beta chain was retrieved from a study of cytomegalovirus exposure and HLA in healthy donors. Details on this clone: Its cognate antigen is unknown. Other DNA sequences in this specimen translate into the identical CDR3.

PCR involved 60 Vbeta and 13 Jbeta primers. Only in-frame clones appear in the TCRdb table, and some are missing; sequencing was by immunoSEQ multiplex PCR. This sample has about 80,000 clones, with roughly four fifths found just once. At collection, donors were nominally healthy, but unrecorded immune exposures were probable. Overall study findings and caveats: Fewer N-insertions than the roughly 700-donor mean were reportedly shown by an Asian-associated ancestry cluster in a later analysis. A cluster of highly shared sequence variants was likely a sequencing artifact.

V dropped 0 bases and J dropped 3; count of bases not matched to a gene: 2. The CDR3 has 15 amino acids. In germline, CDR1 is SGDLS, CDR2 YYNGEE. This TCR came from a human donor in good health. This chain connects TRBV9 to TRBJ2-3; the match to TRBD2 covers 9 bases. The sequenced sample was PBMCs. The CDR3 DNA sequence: TGTGCCAGCAGCGTAGCCCTAGCGGGAACAGATACGCAGTATTTT. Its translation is CASSVALAGTDTQYF.